What follows are 17 T cell receptor beta chains derived from one specimen sequenced in a study of identical twins. TCRdb ran MiXCR on the 5' RACE reads and lists one entry per CDR3 protein. The sample lists about 700,000 distinct CDR3 sequences; around 6.1% were seen once. Sequencing was done on a sample of naive T cells sorted from blood. The receptors come from a man younger than 30 in good health.

This clonotype appeared many times. The CDR3 here is CSAGSGVLNQPQHF. CDR3 nucleotide sequence: TGCAGTGCTGGATCGGGGGTCCTCAATCAGCCCCAGCATTTT. The V call is TRBV20-1, the J call TRBJ1-5; D is possibly TRBD1 (5 bases). Looked up from germline, CDR1 is DFQATT and CDR2 is SNEGSKA (reference sequence). The CDR3 has 14 residues. Trimming cost V 5 bases and J 3 bases, with 14 bases left between them.

This clonotype was observed many times. The chain combines TRBV5-1 with TRBJ2-7; weak D call: TRBD2 (5 bases). V was shortened by 0 bases and J by 3 bases, with 10 bases between the two germline ends. This CDR3 is 14 amino acids long. Germline V gives CDR1 SGHRS, CDR2 YFSETQ. For the CDR3, the DNA is TGCGCCAGCAGCTTGGAGGGAGCGGACTACGAGCAGTACGTC. Protein product: CASSLEGADYEQYV.

Many counts were recorded for this clonotype. Here the CDR3 reads CSAVRDSYNEQFF. CDR3 nucleotide sequence: TGCAGTGCTGTCCGGGATTCTTACAATGAGCAGTTCTTC. V is TRBV20-1 and J is TRBJ2-1; D is perhaps TRBD2 (5 bases). The V and J ends lost 5 bases and 4 bases respectively, with 12 bases between them. Germline lookup yields CDR1 DFQATT and CDR2 SNEGSKA (reference sequence). The CDR3 contains 13 residues.

This chain links TRBV7-2 with TRBJ2-5; D is uncertain. This CDR3 is 15 amino acids long. V was clipped by 5 bases and J by 2 bases, with 15 bases between them. CDR1 and CDR2 from the germline V gene are SGHTA and FQGNSA. In nucleotides, the CDR3 is TGTGCCAGCAGCCAAAACGGTCCCCGTCAAGAGACCCAGTACTTC. As protein: CASSQNGPRQETQYF.

This clonotype has just a few counts. The chain joins TRBV3-1 to TRBJ2-2; no firm D call. The CDR3 has 14 residues. V was cut by 0 bases and J by 9 bases, with 11 bases left in between. Per germline, CDR1 LGHDT and CDR2 YNNKEL (reference sequence). CDR3 region: CASSQDLVGRELFF. The CDR3 DNA sequence: TGTGCCAGCAGCCAAGATTTGGTAGGGAGGGAGCTGTTTTTT.

The rearrangement joins TRBV27 to TRBJ2-7; TRBD1 matches at 10 bases. With 7 bases clipped from V and 4 bases from J, the junction kept 19 bases outside the gene matches. The CDR3 is made up of 18 amino acids. CDR1 is MNHEY, CDR2 SMNVEV, per germline (reference sequence). Here the CDR3 DNA reads TGTGCCAGCATTCCGCTGGGGCCGGGACAGGGGAACGGGTACGAGCAGTACGTC. Translated: CASIPLGPGQGNGYEQYV.

The chain recombines TRBV4-1 with TRBJ2-1; D unresolved. This CDR3 has 15 residues. Germline V lookup: CDR1 MGHRA, CDR2 YSYEKL. The V and J ends lost 1 base and 3 bases respectively, with 10 bases between them. The CDR3, as DNA: TGCGCCAGCAGCCAAGTAGTATCCCTCTACAATGAGCAGTTCTTC. Amino acids: CASSQVVSLYNEQFF.

The chain couples TRBV12-3 or TRBV12-4 to TRBJ1-2; TRBD1 is a possible D gene (6 bases). V was shortened by 3 bases and J by 8 bases, with 13 bases between the two germline ends. This CDR3 has 13 amino acids. This CDR3 reads CASSFPDRAGYTF. CDR3 bases: TGTGCCAGCAGTTTCCCGGACAGAGCGGGCTACACCTTC.

This clonotype came up many times. The rearrangement links TRBV10-3 to TRBJ2-1; unclear D gene. Germline V gives CDR1 ENHRY, CDR2 SYGVKD. The CDR3 runs to 13 residues. The ends were cut back, 10 bases at V and 9 bases at J, with 19 bases in the middle. The CDR3 bases are TGTGCCACCACTTCTCCGGGCGGTAGTGAGCAGTTCTTC. Protein: CATTSPGGSEQFF.

This clonotype was counted only a few times. The chain has TRBV15 and TRBJ1-5; D is unresolved. V was trimmed by 4 bases and J by 7 bases, leaving 11 bases between them. Germline loops: CDR1 LNHNV, CDR2 YYDKDF (reference sequence). The CDR3 covers 13 residues. The CDR3 here is CATSNGMDQPQHF. For the CDR3, the DNA is TGTGCCACCAGCAACGGGATGGACCAGCCCCAGCATTTT.

Only a few counts were recorded for this clonotype. The chain combines TRBV12-3 or TRBV12-4 with TRBJ1-2; TRBD1 might be the D (5 bases). CDR3 length: 14 residues. Deletions cut 5 bases from V and 4 bases from J, with 14 bases between. The CDR3 bases are TGTGCCAGCAGTGAACCGACAGAACCCTATGGCTACACCTTC. Encoded protein: CASSEPTEPYGYTF.

In its sample, this clonotype was seen a few times. The chain uses TRBV5-1 and TRBJ2-1, with 7 bases lining up with TRBD2. CDR1 SGHRS and CDR2 YFSETQ come from the germline V gene. After removal of 1 base from V and 6 bases from J, the junction contained 13 bases not matched to a gene. The CDR3 has 17 residues. The CDR3 sequence is CASSLLKGRESVNEQFF. CDR3 nucleotides: TGCGCCAGCAGCTTGTTGAAGGGGAGGGAATCCGTCAATGAGCAGTTCTTC. The full variable domain, its missing parts supplied by reference TRBV5-1 and TRBJ2-1, is KAGVTQTPRYLIKTRGQQVTLSCSPISGHRSVSWYQQTPGQGLQFLFEYFSETQRNKGNFPGRFSGRQFSNSRSEMNVSTLELGDSALYLCASSLLKGRESVNEQFFGPGTRLTVL.

There are many counts of this clonotype. V and J are TRBV9 and TRBJ2-2, with 8 bases lining up with TRBD2. This CDR3 has 16 residues. Germline assignment: CDR1 SGDLS and CDR2 YYNGEE. The V and J ends lost 2 bases and 3 bases, in that order; junction bases with no gene match: 6. The chain's CDR3 is CASSVSGGRYTGELFF. CDR3 in DNA: TGTGCCAGCAGCGTTAGTGGCGGGAGGTACACCGGGGAGCTGTTTTTT.

This clonotype appeared many times. This chain uses TRBV6-1 with TRBJ1-5; 7 bases agree with TRBD1. Germline CDR1 is MNHNS and CDR2 is SASEGT. V lost 9 bases and J lost 0; bases outside the gene matches: 5. This CDR3 contains 14 residues. CDR3 loop: CASYGTDSNQPQHF. CDR3 sequence (DNA): TGTGCCAGTTACGGGACAGATAGCAATCAGCCCCAGCATTTT.

This clonotype was picked up many times. The chain recombines TRBV7-2 with TRBJ2-7; 9 bases match TRBD1. CDR1 and CDR2 (germline): SGHTA, FQGNSA. This CDR3 is 16 amino acids long. V was clipped by 6 bases and J by 4 bases; unmatched bases: 13. The DNA for the CDR3 is TGTGCCAGCAGATCCCACCCGGGACAGGGTGTATACGAGCAGTACTTC. Translated, it gives CASRSHPGQGVYEQYF.

The V and J genes are TRBV9 and TRBJ1-1; 7 nucleotides agree with TRBD1. The CDR3 runs 15 residues. CDR1 SGDLS and CDR2 YYNGEE come from the germline V gene. V dropped 0 bases and J dropped 3; count of bases not matched to a gene: 5. The CDR3 protein is CASSVVEGADTEAFF. The CDR3 DNA follows: TGTGCCAGCAGCGTAGTAGAGGGGGCGGACACTGAAGCTTTCTTT. Variable domain in full (rest from reference TRBV9 and TRBJ1-1): DSGVTQTPKHLITATGQRVTLRCSPRSGDLSVYWYQQSLDQGLQFLIQYYNGEERAKGNILERFSAQQFPDLHSELNLSSLELGDSALYFCASSVVEGADTEAFFGQGTRLTVV.

The chain joins TRBV20-1 to TRBJ2-7; D not resolved. This CDR3 is built from 14 residues. Germline CDR1 DFQATT, CDR2 SNEGSKA (reference sequence). Trimming left V 3 bases short and J 2 bases short, with 14 bases between. CDR3 region: CSASKGGEAYEQYF. In DNA, the CDR3 is TGCAGTGCTAGCAAAGGTGGAGAGGCCTACGAGCAGTACTTC.